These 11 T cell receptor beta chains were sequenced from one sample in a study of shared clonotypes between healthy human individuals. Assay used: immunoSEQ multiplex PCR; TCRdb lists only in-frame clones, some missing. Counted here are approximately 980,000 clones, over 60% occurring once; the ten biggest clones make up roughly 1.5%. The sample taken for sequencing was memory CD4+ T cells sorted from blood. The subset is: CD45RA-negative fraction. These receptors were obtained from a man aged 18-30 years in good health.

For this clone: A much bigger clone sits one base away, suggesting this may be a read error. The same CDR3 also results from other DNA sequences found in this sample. The CDR3 is CASSSSTDTQYF. CDR3 bases: TGTGCCAGCAGTTCCAGCACAGATACGCAGTATTTT. V usage is TRBV6-5 and J usage is TRBJ2-3, with D unresolved. The CDR3 spans 12 residues. V was trimmed by 4 bases and J by 0 bases, leaving 2 bases between them. The germline CDR1 and CDR2 sequences are MNHEY and SVGAGI.

The CDR3 spells CASSQDGGRALYEQYF. The CDR3 bases are TGCGCCAGCAGCCAAGACGGCGGGAGGGCCCTCTACGAGCAGTACTTC. The chain is built from TRBV4-3 and TRBJ2-7; 9 nucleotides match TRBD2. There are 16 residues in the CDR3. Trimming removed 0 bases from V and 3 bases from J; junction bases left unmatched: 6. Germline V gene data show CDR1 as LGHNA and CDR2 as YSLEER.

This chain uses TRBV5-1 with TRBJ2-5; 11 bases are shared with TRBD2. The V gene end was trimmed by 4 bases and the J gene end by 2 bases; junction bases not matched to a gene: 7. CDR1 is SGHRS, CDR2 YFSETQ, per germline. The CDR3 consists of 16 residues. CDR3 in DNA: TGCGCCAGCAGCCTGGGTCCTAGCGGGGGGCAAGAGACCCAGTACTTC. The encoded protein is CASSLGPSGGQETQYF. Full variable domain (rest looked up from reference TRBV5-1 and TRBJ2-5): KAGVTQTPRYLIKTRGQQVTLSCSPISGHRSVSWYQQTPGQGLQFLFEYFSETQRNKGNFPGRFSGRQFSNSRSEMNVSTLELGDSALYLCASSLGPSGGQETQYFGPGTRLLVL.

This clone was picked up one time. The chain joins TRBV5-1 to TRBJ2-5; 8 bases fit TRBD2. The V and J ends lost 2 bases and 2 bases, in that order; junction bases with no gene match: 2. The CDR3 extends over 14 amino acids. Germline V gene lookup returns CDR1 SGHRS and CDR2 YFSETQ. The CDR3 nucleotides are TGCGCCAGCAGCTTTAGCGGGATTCAAGAGACCCAGTACTTC. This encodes CASSFSGIQETQYF.

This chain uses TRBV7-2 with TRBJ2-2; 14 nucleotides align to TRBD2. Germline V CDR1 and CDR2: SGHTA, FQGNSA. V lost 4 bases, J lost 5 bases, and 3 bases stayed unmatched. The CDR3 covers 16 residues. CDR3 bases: TGTGCCAGCAGCTCTGGACTAGCGGGAGGTACCGGGGAGCTGTTTTTT. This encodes CASSSGLAGGTGELFF.

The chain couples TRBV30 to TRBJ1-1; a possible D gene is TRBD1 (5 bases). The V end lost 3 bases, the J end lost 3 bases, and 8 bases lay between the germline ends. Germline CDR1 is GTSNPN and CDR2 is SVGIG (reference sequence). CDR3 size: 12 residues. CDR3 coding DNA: TGTGCCTGGAGCAGGGAGTACACTGAAGCTTTCTTT. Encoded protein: CAWSREYTEAFF.

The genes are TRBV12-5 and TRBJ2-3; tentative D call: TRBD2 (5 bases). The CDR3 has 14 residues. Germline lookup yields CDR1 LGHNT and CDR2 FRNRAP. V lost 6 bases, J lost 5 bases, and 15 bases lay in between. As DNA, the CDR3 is TGTGCTAGTGGCCTCGGACTTCGCGGAGATACGCAGTATTTT. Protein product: CASGLGLRGDTQYF.

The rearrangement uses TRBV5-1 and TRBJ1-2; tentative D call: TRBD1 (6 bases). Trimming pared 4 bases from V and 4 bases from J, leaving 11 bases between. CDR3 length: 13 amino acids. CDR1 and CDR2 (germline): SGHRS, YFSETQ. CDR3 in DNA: TGCGCCAGCAGCCCCCGGGACATCTATGGCTACACCTTC. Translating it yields CASSPRDIYGYTF.

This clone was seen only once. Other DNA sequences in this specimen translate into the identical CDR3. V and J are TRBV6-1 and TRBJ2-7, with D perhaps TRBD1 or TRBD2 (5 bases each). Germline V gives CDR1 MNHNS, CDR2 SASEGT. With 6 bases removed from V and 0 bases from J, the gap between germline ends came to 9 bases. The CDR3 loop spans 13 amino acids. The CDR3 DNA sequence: TGTGCCAGCAGGGGACCAAGCTCCTACGAGCAGTACTTC. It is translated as CASRGPSSYEQYF.

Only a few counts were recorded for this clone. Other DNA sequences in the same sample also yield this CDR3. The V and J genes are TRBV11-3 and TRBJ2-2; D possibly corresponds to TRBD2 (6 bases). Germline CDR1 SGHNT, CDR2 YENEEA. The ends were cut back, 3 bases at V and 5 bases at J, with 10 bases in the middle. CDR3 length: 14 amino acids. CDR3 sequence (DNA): TGTGCCAGCAGCTTGGCGGGATTAACCGGGGAGCTGTTTTTT. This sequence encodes CASSLAGLTGELFF.

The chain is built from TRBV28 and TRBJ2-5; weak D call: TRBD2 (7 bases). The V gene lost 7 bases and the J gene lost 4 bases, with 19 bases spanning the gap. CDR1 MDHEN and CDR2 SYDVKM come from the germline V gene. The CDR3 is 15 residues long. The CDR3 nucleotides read TGTGCCAGCAAACTAGGGGGGGGGTTTCGAGAGACCCAGTACTTC. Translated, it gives CASKLGGGFRETQYF.